This entry features one TCR beta chain sequence. What it recognizes is unknown. The PCR employed 60 Vbeta primers together with 13 Jbeta primers. Produced via immunoSEQ multiplex PCR; TCRdb's table is partial and in-frame only. This sample's clone table lists over 75,000 clones. This sample is drawn from a study of cytomegalovirus exposure and HLA in healthy donors. Points from the study as a whole: It was assumed in the presence/absence analyses that sequencing depth was roughly uniform across donors.

Germline CDR1 and CDR2: MNHEY and SMNVEV (reference sequence). The CDR3 loop spans 16 amino acids. V was clipped by 8 bases and J by 3 bases; unmatched bases: 12. This receptor was obtained from a girl between 10 and 17 years old in good health and CMV-seropositive. The sequenced sample was PBMCs. The V call is TRBV27, the J call TRBJ2-3, with 9 nucleotides matching TRBD2. This CDR3 is CASAGTASGVTDTQYF. DNA for the CDR3: TGTGCCAGCGCGGGGACGGCTAGCGGGGTTACAGATACGCAGTATTTT.